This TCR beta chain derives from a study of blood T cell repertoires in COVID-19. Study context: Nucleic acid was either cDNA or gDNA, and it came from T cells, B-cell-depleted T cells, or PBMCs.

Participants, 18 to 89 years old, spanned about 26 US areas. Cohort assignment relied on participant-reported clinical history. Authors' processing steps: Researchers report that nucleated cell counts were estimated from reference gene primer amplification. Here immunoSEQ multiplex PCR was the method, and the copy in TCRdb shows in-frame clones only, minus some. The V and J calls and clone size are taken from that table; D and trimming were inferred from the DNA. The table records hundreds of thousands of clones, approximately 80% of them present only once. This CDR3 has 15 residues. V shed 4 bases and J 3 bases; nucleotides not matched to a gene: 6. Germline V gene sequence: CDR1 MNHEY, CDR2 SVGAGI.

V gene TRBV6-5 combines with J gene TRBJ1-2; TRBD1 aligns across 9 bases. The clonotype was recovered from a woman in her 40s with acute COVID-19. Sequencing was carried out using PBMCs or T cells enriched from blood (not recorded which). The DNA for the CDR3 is TGTGCCAGCAGTTCAACGGGACAGGGACACTATGGCTACACCTTC. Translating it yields CASSSTGQGHYGYTF.